The 17 T cell receptor beta chains below were found in one sample sequenced in a study of blood T cells in healthy people across ages. It was with a sample-barcoded 5' primer and a J-beta primer mix that a second PCR of about 7 to 12 cycles was run. TCRdb passed the 5' RACE reads through MiXCR, listing each CDR3 protein once. The data hold some 920,000 distinct CDR3 sequences, with 51% observed a single time. The specimen sequenced was blood. These receptors came from a woman aged 55 to 70 in good health.

This clonotype showed up just a few times. V is TRBV4-3 and J is TRBJ2-5, with D unclear. CDR3 length equals 13 residues. From germline, CDR1 is LGHNA and CDR2 YSLEER. The V gene lost 3 bases and the J gene lost 5 bases, with 10 bases spanning the gap. CDR3 amino acids: CASSHYTEETQYF. The CDR3, as DNA: TGCGCCAGCAGCCATTACACAGAGGAGACCCAGTACTTC.

A word on this clonotype: A read error may produce the germline difference seen at one junction end. V and J are TRBV10-3 and TRBJ1-6; D is possibly TRBD1 (5 bases). The CDR3 is 14 amino acids. The V gene's germline CDR1 is ENHRY and CDR2 SYGVKD. The CDR3 nucleotides are TGTGCCATCAGCCACCCACAGGATAATTCGCCCCTCCACTTT. It specifies CAISHPQDNSPLHF.

The chain couples TRBV5-8 to TRBJ2-3, with 11 bases lining up with TRBD2. Trimming took 0 bases from V and 4 from J; bases not matched to a gene: 7. The germline CDR1 and CDR2 sequences are SGHTS and YDEGEE. The CDR3 totals 17 residues. The CDR3 reads CASSLGVLAGVSDTQYF. Here the CDR3 DNA reads TGTGCCAGCAGCTTGGGGGTACTAGCGGGAGTATCAGATACGCAGTATTTT.

This clonotype has more than one count but fewer than ten. The chain couples TRBV4-1 to TRBJ2-7; weak D call: TRBD1 (5 bases). Looked up from germline, CDR1 is MGHRA and CDR2 is YSYEKL. This CDR3 is 17 amino acids long. V lost 3 bases and J lost 5, with 23 bases in between. This CDR3 reads CASSHQGRRALGDEQYF. The CDR3 DNA is TGCGCCAGCAGCCATCAGGGCCGACGCGCCCTTGGGGACGAGCAGTACTTC.

This clonotype appeared a few times. The chain has TRBV29-1 and TRBJ2-2; no firm D call. The length of the CDR3 is 12 residues. V shed 7 bases and J shed 4 bases, with 10 bases lying between them. Looked up from germline, CDR1 is SQVTM and CDR2 is ANQGSEA. This CDR3 is CSAGPGTGELFF. The CDR3, as DNA: TGCAGCGCCGGCCCGGGCACCGGGGAGCTGTTTTTT.

This clonotype was observed a few times. The chain employs TRBV5-1 and TRBJ2-5; D is perhaps TRBD2 (6 bases). The V end lost 4 bases, the J end lost 5 bases, and 15 bases lay between the germline ends. Germline-derived CDR1 and CDR2 are SGHRS and YFSETQ. The CDR3 is made up of 14 amino acids. In DNA form, the CDR3 reads TGCGCCAGCAGCGTAGGGACTGCCTGGGAGACCCAGTACTTC. Encoded protein: CASSVGTAWETQYF.

This sequence joins TRBV18 and TRBJ2-7, with TRBD2 matching over 14 bases. The CDR3 spans 16 residues. V dropped 3 bases and J dropped 1; count of bases not matched to a gene: 2. Looked up from germline, CDR1 is KGHSH and CDR2 is LQKENI. The CDR3 is CASSPRLAGGSYEQYF. The CDR3 nucleotides read TGTGCCAGCTCACCCAGACTAGCGGGAGGGTCCTACGAGCAGTACTTC.

V and J are TRBV28 and TRBJ1-1, with a possible D match to TRBD1 (5 bases). V was trimmed by 5 bases and J by 6 bases, leaving 7 bases between them. Germline assignment: CDR1 MDHEN and CDR2 SYDVKM. This CDR3 is built from 11 residues. The DNA for the CDR3 is TGTGCCAGCAGTCAGACAGCTGAAGCTTTCTTT. Translation gives CASSQTAEAFF. The full variable domain, in which reference TRBV28 and TRBJ1-1 provide the parts outside the CDR3, is DVKVTQSSRYLVKRTGEKVFLECVQDMDHENMFWYRQDPGLGLRLIYFSYDVKMKEKGDIPEGYSVSREKKERFSLILESASTNQTSMYLCASSQTAEAFFGQGTRLTVV.

This chain links TRBV27 with TRBJ2-4; the D gene is possibly TRBD2 (6 bases). Gene TRBJ2-7 matches the end of the DNA better, so the J call may be wrong. The CDR3 length is 13 residues. CDR1 is MNHEY, CDR2 SMNVEV, per germline (reference sequence). CDR3 in amino acids: CASSRLESSEQYF. The CDR3 DNA follows: TGTGCCAGCAGTAGACTAGAGAGTTCCGAGCAGTACTTC.

V and J are TRBV20-1 and TRBJ2-3; a possible D gene is TRBD1 (5 bases). Trimming took 4 bases from V and 2 from J, leaving 16 bases between them. The CDR3 is made up of 15 amino acids. The germline gives CDR1 DFQATT, CDR2 SNEGSKA (reference sequence). In DNA, the CDR3 is TGCAGTGCTACCCGCGGTGGGGCCCTCACAGATACGCAGTATTTT. Translated: CSATRGGALTDTQYF.

The chain carries TRBV14 and TRBJ2-7; 8 bases map to TRBD2. After removal of 4 bases from V and 6 bases from J, the junction contained 17 bases not matched to a gene. Germline-derived CDR1 and CDR2 are SGHDN and FVKESK. This CDR3 region has 17 residues. CDR3 sequence: CASSLQAGAGPFAEQYF. For the CDR3, the DNA is TGTGCCAGCAGCCTCCAAGCGGGAGCAGGCCCATTCGCCGAGCAGTACTTC.

The chain carries TRBV18 and TRBJ2-1, with D possibly matching TRBD2 (5 bases). The end of the DNA fits TRBJ2-7 better, so the J call may be wrong. Germline assignment: CDR1 KGHSH and CDR2 LQKENI. The CDR3 length is 16 residues. This CDR3 is CASSPWGADSYNEQYF. The CDR3 nucleotides read TGTGCCAGCTCCCCGTGGGGAGCCGACTCCTACAATGAGCAGTACTTC.

This clonotype was seen a handful of times. V usage is TRBV6-1 and J usage is TRBJ2-1; 9 bases align to TRBD2. The CDR3 loop spans 16 amino acids. V dropped 3 bases and J dropped 6; count of bases not matched to a gene: 9. Per the germline V gene, CDR1 is MNHNS and CDR2 is SASEGT. CDR3 sequence reads: CASSDDPLAGRNEQFF. CDR3 sequence (DNA): TGTGCCAGCAGTGATGATCCCCTAGCGGGACGCAATGAGCAGTTCTTC.

Worth noting for this clonotype: Its ends do not fully match the called genes, so a read error is possible. The V gene is TRBV2, the J gene TRBJ1-1; D remains ambiguous. The germline CDR1 and CDR2 sequences are SNHLY and FYNNEI. The CDR3 contains 16 residues. CDR3 sequence reads: CASSEGGNRDITETFF. The CDR3, as DNA: TGTGCCAGCAGCGAGGGAGGCAACCGGGATATCACTGAAACTTTCTTT. The variable domain in full, completed from reference TRBV2 and TRBJ1-1, reads EPEVTQTPSHQVTQMGQEVILRCVPISNHLYFYWYRQILGQKVEFLVSFYNNEISEKSEIFDDQFSVERPDGSNFTLKIRSTKLEDSAMYFCASSEGGNRDITETFFGQGTRLTVV.

V gene TRBV27 combines with J gene TRBJ1-4; 10 positions match TRBD1. V shed 1 base, J shed 4 bases, and the junction held 6 bases outside the gene matches. Germline CDR1 and CDR2: MNHEY and SMNVEV (reference sequence). The CDR3 is 17 amino acids. DNA of the CDR3: TGTGCCAGCAGTTTATACGGGACAGGGGCCATTAATGAAAAACTGTTTTTT. It is translated as CASSLYGTGAINEKLFF.

J is TRBJ2-3 and V is TRBV5-1; TRBD1 matches at 7 bases. After removal of 4 bases from V and 5 bases from J, the junction contained 10 bases not matched to a gene. This CDR3 spans 15 amino acids. Germline V gene lookup returns CDR1 SGHRS and CDR2 YFSETQ. In DNA, the CDR3 is TGCGCCAGCAGCCCATTAGGGGGCGCCGAAGATACGCAGTATTTT. Amino acid sequence: CASSPLGGAEDTQYF.

The chain recombines TRBV20-1 with TRBJ1-5; D is unclear. V lost 3 bases and J lost 1, with 13 bases in between. The germline gives CDR1 DFQATT, CDR2 SNEGSKA (reference sequence). The CDR3 contains 15 residues. The CDR3 DNA sequence: TGCAGTGCTAGTGTTGGGTTTCGGAGCAATCAGCCCCAGCATTTT. Encoded protein: CSASVGFRSNQPQHF.